These 13 T cell receptor beta chains came from one sample sequenced in a study of identical twins. Each CDR3 protein gets one entry after TCRdb re-called the 5' RACE reads with MiXCR. This sample yields about 240,000 distinct CDR3 sequences, of which roughly a tenth are seen a single time; more than 8.5% belongs to the top ten. The sample consisted of memory T cells sorted from blood. These receptors originate from a man aged 50 or older in good health.

V and J are TRBV3-1 and TRBJ2-7; a weak D match, TRBD2 (5 bases). From germline, CDR1 is LGHDT and CDR2 YNNKEL (reference sequence). The CDR3 extends over 13 amino acids. The V end was cut by 3 bases, the J end by 3 bases, with 9 bases between. CDR3: CASSQSGRYEQYF. CDR3 coding DNA: TGTGCCAGCAGCCAGAGCGGACGCTACGAGCAGTACTTC.

This clonotype was found a few times. The chain joins TRBV10-3 to TRBJ2-5; 10 nucleotides agree with TRBD2. Germline V gene lookup returns CDR1 ENHRY and CDR2 SYGVKD. The CDR3 covers 14 residues. V lost 0 bases and J lost 9; bases outside the gene matches: 4. The chain's CDR3 is CAISESNSGRSQYF. CDR3 in DNA: TGTGCCATCAGTGAGTCTAATAGCGGGAGGTCCCAGTACTTC.

This clonotype was found a few times. The chain recombines TRBV7-6 with TRBJ2-1; 9 bases map to TRBD1. Germline V gene sequence: CDR1 SGHVS, CDR2 FNYEAQ. V lost 4 bases and J lost 12; bases outside the gene matches: 4. CDR3 length equals 12 residues. CDR3 in amino acids: CASSSGGQGQFF. Written as DNA, the CDR3 is TGTGCCAGCAGCTCGGGGGGACAGGGGCAGTTCTTC.

There are a few counts of this clonotype. V gene TRBV5-1 combines with J gene TRBJ2-3, with D perhaps matching TRBD1 or TRBD2 (5 bases each). Trimming pared 4 bases from V and 4 bases from J, leaving 19 bases between. Germline CDR1 SGHRS, CDR2 YFSETQ. This CDR3 region has 16 residues. As DNA, the CDR3 is TGCGCCAGCAGCCCCTCCACGGGACCCAAACCAGATACGCAGTATTTT. This gives the protein CASSPSTGPKPDTQYF.

The chain's CDR3 is CASSLRPPPDNEQFF. As DNA, the CDR3 is TGTGCCAGCAGCTTAAGGCCTCCTCCCGACAATGAGCAGTTCTTC. The chain is built from TRBV7-3 and TRBJ2-1; no clear D. V lost 1 base, J lost 5 bases, and 12 bases lay in between. The CDR3 consists of 15 residues. The germline V gene has CDR1 SGHTA and CDR2 FQGTGA.

The V and J genes are TRBV20-1 and TRBJ2-5; D possibly corresponds to TRBD2 (6 bases). CDR1 is DFQATT, CDR2 SNEGSKA, per germline (reference sequence). The CDR3 covers 12 residues. Trimming removed 6 bases from V and 5 bases from J, with 13 bases in between. The CDR3 DNA sequence: TGCAGTGCCCGGGACTTTCCCGAGACCCAGTACTTC. It translates to CSARDFPETQYF.

At least ten counts were recorded for this clonotype. V and J are TRBV2 and TRBJ1-1; 8 nucleotides agree with TRBD1. J lost 3 bases, V lost 5 bases, and 5 bases had no gene match. The CDR3 totals 14 residues. The V gene's germline CDR1 is SNHLY and CDR2 FYNNEI. The CDR3 DNA sequence: TGTGCCAGCAGTATCAGGGGGCGCGACACTGAAGCTTTCTTT. This sequence encodes CASSIRGRDTEAFF. Filled out from reference TRBV2 and TRBJ1-1, the complete variable domain reads EPEVTQTPSHQVTQMGQEVILRCVPISNHLYFYWYRQILGQKVEFLVSFYNNEISEKSEIFDDQFSVERPDGSNFTLKIRSTKLEDSAMYFCASSIRGRDTEAFFGQGTRLTVV.

This clonotype was recorded at least ten times. The V gene is TRBV7-2, the J gene TRBJ2-5, with 15 bases lining up with TRBD2. The CDR3 is 17 amino acids. Germline-derived CDR1 and CDR2 are SGHTA and FQGNSA. After removal of 1 base from V and 2 bases from J, the junction contained 2 bases not matched to a gene. The DNA for the CDR3 is TGTGCCAGCAGCTTAGGGGGACTAGCGGGGGGACAAGAGACCCAGTACTTC. Translation gives CASSLGGLAGGQETQYF.

The rearrangement uses TRBV23-1 and TRBJ1-4; D may be TRBD1 (5 bases). TRBV23-1 is treated as an ORF (open reading frame) with a function not yet certain. The CDR3 consists of 16 residues. The V end lost 4 bases, the J end lost 7 bases, and 19 bases lay between the germline ends. The CDR3 DNA sequence: TGCGCCAGCAGTCGTGCGGGCCCGGGGGAGAGTGAAAAACTGTTTTTT. Translating gives CASSRAGPGESEKLFF.

V usage is TRBV5-1 and J usage is TRBJ2-2; TRBD2 is a possible D gene (5 bases). Germline CDR1 is SGHRS and CDR2 is YFSETQ. V lost 1 base and J lost 6, with 10 bases in between. The CDR3 runs 14 residues. CDR3: CASSLFRESGELFF. The CDR3 DNA follows: TGCGCCAGCAGCTTGTTTCGGGAATCCGGGGAGCTGTTTTTT.

The chain links TRBV11-2 to TRBJ2-5; 16 bases map to TRBD2. The CDR3 consists of 18 residues. Germline V gene lookup returns CDR1 SGHAT and CDR2 FQNNGV. Trimming at V came to 3 bases and at J to 4 bases, leaving 8 bases not matched to a gene. In DNA, the CDR3 is TGTGCCAGCAGCTTGCCTCGGGGACTAGCGGGGGGGCCAGAGACCCAGTACTTC. Residues: CASSLPRGLAGGPETQYF.

V usage is TRBV7-6 and J usage is TRBJ2-7; the match to TRBD2 covers 7 bases. Losses at the gene ends were 5 bases for V and 2 bases for J; bases not matched to a gene: 6. This CDR3 has 14 residues. Germline CDR1 SGHVS, CDR2 FNYEAQ. The CDR3 reads CASSPFSGAYEQYF. The DNA for the CDR3 is TGTGCCAGCAGCCCCTTCAGCGGGGCCTACGAGCAGTACTTC.

This clonotype was found many times. Compared with germline, one end of the junction differs, possibly owing to a read error. The chain couples TRBV11-2 to TRBJ2-1; 16 bases match TRBD2. The CDR3 is 18 amino acids. In germline, CDR1 is SGHAT, CDR2 FQNNGV. The DNA for the CDR3 is TGTGCCAGCAGCATAGATGGGACTAGCGGGGGGGCCTACAATGAGCAGTTCTTC. Translating it yields CASSIDGTSGGAYNEQFF.